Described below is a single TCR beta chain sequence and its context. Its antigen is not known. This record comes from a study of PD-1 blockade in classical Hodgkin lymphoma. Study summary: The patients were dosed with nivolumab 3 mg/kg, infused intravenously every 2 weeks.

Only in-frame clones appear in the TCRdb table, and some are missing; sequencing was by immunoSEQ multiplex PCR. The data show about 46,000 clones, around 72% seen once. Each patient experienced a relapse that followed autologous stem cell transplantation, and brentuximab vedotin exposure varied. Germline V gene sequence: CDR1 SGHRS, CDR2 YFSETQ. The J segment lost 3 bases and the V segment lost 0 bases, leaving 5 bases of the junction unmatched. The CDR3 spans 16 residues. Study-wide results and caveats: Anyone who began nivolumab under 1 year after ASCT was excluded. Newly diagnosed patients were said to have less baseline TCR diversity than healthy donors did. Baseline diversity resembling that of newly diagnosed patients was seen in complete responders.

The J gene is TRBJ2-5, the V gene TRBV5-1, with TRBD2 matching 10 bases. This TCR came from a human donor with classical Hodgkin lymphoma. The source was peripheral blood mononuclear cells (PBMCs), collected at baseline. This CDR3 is CASSLDASGGKETQYF. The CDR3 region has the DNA TGCGCCAGCAGCTTGGACGCTAGCGGGGGCAAAGAGACCCAGTACTTC.